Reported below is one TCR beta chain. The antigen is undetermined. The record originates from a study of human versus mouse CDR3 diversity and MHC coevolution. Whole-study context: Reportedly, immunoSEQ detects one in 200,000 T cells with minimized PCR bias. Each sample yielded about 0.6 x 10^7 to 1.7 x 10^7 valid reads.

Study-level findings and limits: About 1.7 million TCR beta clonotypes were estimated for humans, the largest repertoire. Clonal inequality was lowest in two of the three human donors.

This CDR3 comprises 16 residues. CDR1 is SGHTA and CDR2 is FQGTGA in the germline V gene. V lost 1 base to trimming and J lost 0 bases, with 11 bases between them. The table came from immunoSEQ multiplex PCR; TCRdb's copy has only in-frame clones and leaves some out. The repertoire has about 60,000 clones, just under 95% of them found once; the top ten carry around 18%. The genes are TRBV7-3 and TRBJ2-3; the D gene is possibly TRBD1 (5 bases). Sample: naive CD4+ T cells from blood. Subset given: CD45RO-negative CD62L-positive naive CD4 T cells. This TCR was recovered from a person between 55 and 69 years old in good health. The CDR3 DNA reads TGTGCCAGCAGCTTAATCGGGCAGGGAAGCACAGATACGCAGTATTTT. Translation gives CASSLIGQGSTDTQYF.